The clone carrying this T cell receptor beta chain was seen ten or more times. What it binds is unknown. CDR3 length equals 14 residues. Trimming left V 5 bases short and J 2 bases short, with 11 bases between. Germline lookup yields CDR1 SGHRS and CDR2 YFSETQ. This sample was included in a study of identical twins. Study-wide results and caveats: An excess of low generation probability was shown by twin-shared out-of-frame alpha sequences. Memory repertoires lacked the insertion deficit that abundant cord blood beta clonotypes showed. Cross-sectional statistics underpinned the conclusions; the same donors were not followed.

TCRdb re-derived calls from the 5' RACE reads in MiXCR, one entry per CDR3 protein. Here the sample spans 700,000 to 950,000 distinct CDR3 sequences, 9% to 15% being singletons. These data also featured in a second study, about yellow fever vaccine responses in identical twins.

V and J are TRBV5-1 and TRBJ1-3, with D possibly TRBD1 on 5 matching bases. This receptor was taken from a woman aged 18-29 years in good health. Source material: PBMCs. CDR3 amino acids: CASSPGGTGNTIYF. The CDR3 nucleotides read TGCGCCAGCAGTCCGGGGGGAACTGGAAACACCATATATTTT.